These 22 T cell receptor beta chains came from one sample sequenced in a study of monozygotic twins with inflammatory bowel disease. TCRdb reprocessed the 5' RACE reads and reports one entry per CDR3 protein, with no DNA. The specimen's table records some 440,000 distinct CDR3 sequences. The sequenced sample consisted of blood. The receptors here all came from a human donor with ulcerative colitis or Crohn's disease, or a healthy co-twin of an affected twin (not recorded which).

This chain links TRBV5-1 with TRBJ2-5; the D gene TCRdb calls, TRBD1, cannot be checked with no DNA. The V gene's germline CDR1 is SGHRS and CDR2 YFSETQ. The CDR3 loop spans 15 amino acids. This CDR3 is CASSLYGQGQETQYF.

The CDR3: CSARDPGTASYEQYF. The chain couples TRBV20-1 to TRBJ2-7; TCRdb lists TRBD1, though no DNA is available to test this call. The germline V gene has CDR1 DFQATT and CDR2 SNEGSKA (reference sequence). This CDR3 has 15 residues.

V and J are TRBV2 and TRBJ1-6; TCRdb's assignment of TRBD1 cannot be checked, as there is no DNA. This CDR3 contains 16 residues. The germline gives CDR1 SNHLY, CDR2 FYNNEI. CDR3 loop: CASSVRPGQGNSPLHF.

This chain joins TRBV4-2 and TRBJ2-1; TCRdb gives TRBD2 as the D gene, but with no DNA this cannot be confirmed. This CDR3 is 16 amino acids long. CDR1 is LGHNA, CDR2 YNFKEQ, per germline. The CDR3 region is CASSPLAGGGPNEQFF.

The rearrangement links TRBV7-2 to TRBJ2-1; TCRdb calls TRBD1, which cannot be checked without DNA. The CDR3 loop spans 14 amino acids. Per the germline V gene, CDR1 is SGHTA and CDR2 is FQGNSA. CDR3 region: CASRLHEQGSEQFF.

The rearrangement uses TRBV28 and TRBJ1-2; TCRdb designates TRBD1, a call that cannot be tested without DNA. CDR1 is MDHEN, CDR2 SYDVKM, per germline. This CDR3 is 19 amino acids long. The CDR3 loop reads CASSPLSVGQGSVDYGYTF.

This chain connects TRBV20-1 to TRBJ2-1; there is no DNA to check the TCRdb D call of TRBD1. Per the germline V gene, CDR1 is DFQATT and CDR2 is SNEGSKA (reference sequence). The CDR3 loop spans 12 amino acids. The CDR3 is CSAIGGKGEQFF.

The chain combines TRBV20-1 with TRBJ2-5; TCRdb's D call, TRBD2, is unchecked because there is no DNA. Germline lookup yields CDR1 DFQATT and CDR2 SNEGSKA (reference sequence). The CDR3 spans 15 residues. The CDR3 reads CSARSAGGPGETQYF.

This chain uses TRBV6-5 with TRBJ1-5. Germline CDR1 is MNHEY and CDR2 is SVGAGI. CDR3 length: 14 residues. The CDR3 spells CASSYREGNQPQHF.

The V gene is TRBV10-3, the J gene TRBJ2-3; the TRBD1 assignment by TCRdb is unverifiable without DNA. In germline, CDR1 is ENHRY, CDR2 SYGVKD. The CDR3 spans 14 residues. The CDR3 spells CATRPGQGLNEQYF.

This sequence joins TRBV2 and TRBJ2-1; TCRdb names TRBD2, which stays unverified in the absence of DNA. CDR1 is SNHLY and CDR2 is FYNNEI in the germline V gene. CDR3 size: 15 residues. The CDR3 loop is CASRILAGGDNEQFF.

The CDR3 loop is CASSPPGPVDSPLHF. The chain carries TRBV5-1 and TRBJ1-6. The length of the CDR3 is 15 residues. From germline, CDR1 is SGHRS and CDR2 YFSETQ.

The chain's CDR3 is CASTPPSGRAFEEQFF. The V call is TRBV7-2, the J call TRBJ2-1; the TCRdb call, TRBD2, lacks DNA for checking. The germline CDR1 and CDR2 sequences are SGHTA and FQGNSA. The CDR3 loop spans 16 amino acids.

V is TRBV12-3 or TRBV12-4 and J is TRBJ1-2; as DNA is missing, the TRBD1 call by TCRdb cannot be tested. The CDR3 runs to 14 residues. The CDR3 spells CASSSRGFLYGYTF.

The chain joins TRBV5-1 to TRBJ1-1; TCRdb's D gene call, TRBD1, goes unchecked for lack of DNA. The CDR3 contains 15 residues. From germline, CDR1 is SGHRS and CDR2 YFSETQ. CDR3 protein: CASSLAGAGETEAFF.

V usage is TRBV20-1 and J usage is TRBJ2-1; the TRBD2 assignment by TCRdb is unverifiable without DNA. The CDR3 sequence is 14 residues long. CDR1 is DFQATT and CDR2 is SNEGSKA in the germline V gene (reference sequence). CDR3 sequence: CSVLKGLAYTEQFF.

CDR3 amino acids: CASGTGNYGYTF. The rearrangement links TRBV19 to TRBJ1-2. CDR1 is LNHDA, CDR2 SQIVND, per germline (reference sequence). This CDR3 region has 12 residues.

The rearrangement links TRBV7-8 to TRBJ1-5. The CDR3 consists of 15 residues. The V gene's germline CDR1 is SGHVS and CDR2 FQNEAQ. The CDR3 reads CASSLSQGINQPQHF.

V is TRBV25-1 and J is TRBJ1-1; TCRdb lists TRBD1, though no DNA is available to test this call. The CDR3 consists of 13 residues. Germline V CDR1 and CDR2: MGHDK, SYGVNS. The CDR3 region is CASSPLDRLEAFF.

The chain is built from TRBV6-1 and TRBJ2-1; TCRdb's assignment of TRBD2 cannot be checked, as there is no DNA. CDR3 length: 15 amino acids. The germline CDR1 and CDR2 sequences are MNHNS and SASEGT. CDR3 sequence reads: CASSRTSAVYNEQFF.

The chain is built from TRBV30 and TRBJ1-4; the TCRdb D gene call, TRBD1, has no DNA to confirm it. CDR1 and CDR2 (germline): GTSNPN, SVGIG (reference sequence). The CDR3 has 15 residues. This CDR3 is CAWSDRGDRLEKLFF.

The chain recombines TRBV28 with TRBJ1-4. CDR1 is MDHEN and CDR2 is SYDVKM in the germline V gene. The CDR3 extends over 14 amino acids. CDR3 loop: CASSLGRIGEKLFF.